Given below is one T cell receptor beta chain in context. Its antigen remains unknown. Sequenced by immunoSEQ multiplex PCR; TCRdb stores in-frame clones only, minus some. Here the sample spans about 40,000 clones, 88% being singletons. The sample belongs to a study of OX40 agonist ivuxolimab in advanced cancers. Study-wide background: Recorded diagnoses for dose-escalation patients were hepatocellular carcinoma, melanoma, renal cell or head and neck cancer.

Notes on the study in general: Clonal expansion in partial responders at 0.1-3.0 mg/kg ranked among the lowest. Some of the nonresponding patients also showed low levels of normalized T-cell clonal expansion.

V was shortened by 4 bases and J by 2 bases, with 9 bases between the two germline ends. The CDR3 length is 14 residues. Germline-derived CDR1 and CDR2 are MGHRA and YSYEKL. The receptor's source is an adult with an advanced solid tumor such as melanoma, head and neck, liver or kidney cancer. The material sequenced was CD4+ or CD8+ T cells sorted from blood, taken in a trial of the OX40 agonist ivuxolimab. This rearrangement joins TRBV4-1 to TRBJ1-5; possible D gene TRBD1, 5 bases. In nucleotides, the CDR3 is TGCGCCAGCAGCCTTTGGGGGGGCAATCAGCCCCAGCATTTT. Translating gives CASSLWGGNQPQHF.